Listed here is a single T cell receptor beta chain. This entry comes from a study of blood T cell repertoires in COVID-19. Whole-study context: Acute-phase and convalescent COVID-19 samples originated in the United States, Italy and Spain. T cells, B-cell-depleted T cells, or PBMCs provided the cDNA or gDNA that served as material.

TCRdb's table, derived via immunoSEQ multiplex PCR, lists solely in-frame clones and lacks some. The sample comprises some 200,000 clones, around 95% of which are singletons, and 0.76% rests with the top ten. Followed over time, Seattle patients had been enrolled while infection was active. The V end was cut by 2 bases, the J end by 9 bases, with 11 bases between. The CDR3 runs 13 residues. The germline CDR1 and CDR2 sequences are LGHDT and YNNKEL (reference sequence). Sequences were obtained from peripheral blood. This TCR was recovered from a man aged 25-45 years with COVID-19, enrolled during active disease. This rearrangement joins TRBV3-1 (or the pseudogene TRBV3-2) to TRBJ2-1; possibly TRBD1 for D (6 bases). The CDR3 DNA reads TGTGCCAGCAGCCAAAACAGGGTGGGTGAGCAGTTCTTC. Residues: CASSQNRVGEQFF.